A single sample gave rise to the 26 T cell receptor beta chains below, sequenced in a study of blood T cell repertoires in COVID-19. Only in-frame clones appear in the TCRdb table, and some are missing; sequencing was by immunoSEQ multiplex PCR. The sample lists around 52,000 clones; around four fifths were seen once. Material for sequencing was peripheral blood. The receptors here all came from a human donor in a cohort sampled during active COVID-19.

The rearrangement uses TRBV11-2 and TRBJ2-3; 9 bases align to TRBD2. In germline, CDR1 is SGHAT, CDR2 FQNNGV. Losses at the gene ends were 8 bases for V and 4 bases for J; bases not matched to a gene: 7. This CDR3 is 14 amino acids long. CDR3 DNA: TGTGCCAGCGGAGCGGGGGGCCGCTCAGATACGCAGTATTTT. It yields the protein CASGAGGRSDTQYF. The full variable domain, in which reference TRBV11-2 and TRBJ2-3 provide the parts outside the CDR3, is EAGVAQSPRYKIIEKRQSVAFWCNPISGHATLYWYQQILGQGPKLLIQFQNNGVVDDSQLPKDRFSAERLKGVDSTLKIQPAKLEDSAVYLCASGAGGRSDTQYFGPGTRLTVL.

The gene calls are TRBV21-1 and TRBJ2-2; the table names TRBD2, a call not compared with the DNA. TRBV21-1 is a known pseudogene. This CDR3 region has 13 residues. CDR3 region: CASAGIGGGELFF. CDR3 nucleotides: TGTGCCAGCGCGGGGATCGGAGGCGGGGAGCTGTTTTTT.

V and J are TRBV20-1 and TRBJ1-4, with a possible D match to TRBD1 (5 bases). The CDR3 is 11 amino acids. Germline V gives CDR1 DFQATT, CDR2 SNEGSKA (reference sequence). Trimming shortened V by 6 bases and J by 5 bases, and 7 bases separated the two germline ends. CDR3 DNA: TGCAGTGCAAGACAGAATGAAAAACTGTTTTTT. Amino acid sequence: CSARQNEKLFF.

This chain connects TRBV23-1 to TRBJ1-3, with unresolved D. TRBV23-1 counts as an open reading frame of uncertain function. The CDR3 totals 13 residues. The V end was cut by 9 bases, the J end by 0 bases, with 9 bases between. CDR3 in DNA: TGCGCCAGGCTATGGAGCTCTGGAAACACCATATATTTT. Its protein is CARLWSSGNTIYF.

This chain uses TRBV3-1 (or the pseudogene TRBV3-2) with TRBJ2-3, with TRBD2 identical over 9 bases. The V segment lost 4 bases and the J segment 3 bases; nucleotides outside the gene matches: 2. This CDR3 is built from 14 residues. The germline V gene encodes CDR1 LGHDT and CDR2 YNNKEL (reference sequence). CDR3 DNA: TGTGCCAGCAGCCGGGGACTAGCTACAGATACGCAGTATTTT. It yields the protein CASSRGLATDTQYF.

CDR3 sequence (DNA): TGTGCCAGCAGTGATAGCTCGTACAATCAGCCCCAGCATTTT. Translating it yields CASSDSSYNQPQHF. This sequence joins TRBV6-1 and TRBJ1-5; D is unclear. Germline V gene sequence: CDR1 MNHNS, CDR2 SASEGT. This CDR3 is 14 amino acids long. With 3 bases removed from V and 3 bases from J, the gap between germline ends came to 9 bases.

The V and J genes are TRBV10-3 and TRBJ2-3, with TRBD2 identical over 14 bases. The CDR3 is made up of 15 amino acids. The V gene end was trimmed by 5 bases and the J gene end by 6 bases; junction bases not matched to a gene: 4. The germline gives CDR1 ENHRY, CDR2 SYGVKD. The CDR3 nucleotides are TGTGCCATCAGTCGACTAGCGGGGGGGCCCGATACGCAGTATTTT. Protein sequence: CAISRLAGGPDTQYF.

The V call is TRBV6-2 or TRBV6-3, the J call TRBJ2-7, with D perhaps TRBD2 (5 bases). Germline-derived CDR1 and CDR2 are MNHEY and SVGEGT. The CDR3 sequence is 14 residues long. The ends were cut back, 2 bases at V and 0 bases at J, with 8 bases in the middle. This CDR3 reads CASSYRGTSYEQYF. The DNA for the CDR3 is TGTGCCAGCAGTTACCGGGGAACCTCCTACGAGCAGTACTTC.

This chain joins TRBV5-1 and TRBJ2-3; a possible D gene is TRBD1 (6 bases). Trimming removed 2 bases at V and 0 bases at J, with 10 bases between. Germline CDR1 is SGHRS and CDR2 is YFSETQ. The CDR3 covers 15 residues. CDR3 DNA sequence: TGCGCCAGCAGCTTCAGGGGCTCTAGCACAGATACGCAGTATTTT. This gives the protein CASSFRGSSTDTQYF.

The gene calls are TRBV19 and TRBJ2-4; 8 bases match TRBD2. CDR1 is LNHDA and CDR2 is SQIVND in the germline V gene (reference sequence). The ends lost 3 bases at V and 2 bases at J; junction bases unmatched: 6. There are 16 residues in the CDR3. Here the CDR3 reads CASSILAGSSKNIQYF. The CDR3 DNA reads as TGTGCCAGTAGTATTTTAGCGGGGAGCTCCAAAAACATTCAGTACTTC. Combining the CDR3 with reference TRBV19 and TRBJ2-4 gives the whole variable domain DGGITQSPKYLFRKEGQNVTLSCEQNLNHDAMYWYRQDPGQGLRLIYYSQIVNDFQKGDIAEGYSVSREKKESFPLTVTSAQKNPTAFYLCASSILAGSSKNIQYFGAGTRLSVL.

This chain connects TRBV6-2 or TRBV6-3 to TRBJ2-1; the match to TRBD2 covers 12 bases. The CDR3 length is 19 residues. Germline lookup yields CDR1 MNHEY and CDR2 SVGEGT. The V gene end was trimmed by 2 bases and the J gene end by 0 bases; junction bases not matched to a gene: 8. The CDR3 DNA follows: TGTGCCAGCAGTTACCGGCTAGCGGGGGGGCAAACCTCCTACAATGAGCAGTTCTTC. Protein product: CASSYRLAGGQTSYNEQFF.

The rearrangement uses TRBV30 and TRBJ2-6; D perhaps matches TRBD2 (5 bases). The ends were cut back, 5 bases at V and 0 bases at J, with 20 bases in the middle. The CDR3 loop spans 18 amino acids. Germline assignment: CDR1 GTSNPN and CDR2 SVGIG (reference sequence). CDR3: CAWGSAGILSSGANVLTF. The CDR3 region has the DNA TGTGCCTGGGGTTCTGCCGGGATATTAAGCTCTGGGGCCAACGTCCTGACTTTC.

The chain is built from TRBV7-8 and TRBJ2-2, with a tentative D call TRBD1 (6 bases). Germline V gene sequence: CDR1 SGHVS, CDR2 FQNEAQ. V lost 6 bases and J lost 5, with 16 bases in between. CDR3 length: 15 amino acids. CDR3 in DNA: TGTGCCAGCAGGGGGGCTGAGGGGGAAACCGGGGAGCTGTTTTTT. Amino acid sequence: CASRGAEGETGELFF.

The chain links TRBV7-9 to TRBJ2-3; 12 nucleotides line up with TRBD2. Trimming took 5 bases from V and 4 from J; bases not matched to a gene: 10. The CDR3 contains 17 residues. Germline CDR1 SEHNR, CDR2 FQNEAQ (reference sequence). The DNA of the CDR3 is TGTGCCAGCAGCCCCCGTCGACTAGCGGGGGCCCCAGATACGCAGTATTTT. Residues: CASSPRRLAGAPDTQYF.

This chain uses TRBV4-2 with TRBJ2-5; 7 positions agree with TRBD2. The germline CDR1 and CDR2 sequences are LGHNA and YNFKEQ. Trimming took 4 bases from V and 5 from J; bases not matched to a gene: 10. This CDR3 region has 15 residues. The CDR3: CASSPVGGVPETQYF. CDR3 bases: TGTGCCAGCAGCCCAGTGGGGGGGGTCCCGGAGACCCAGTACTTC.

This clone was counted only a few times. The rearrangement uses TRBV6-5 and TRBJ2-4; D gene uncertain. Trimming left V 9 bases short and J 0 bases short, with 12 bases between. Germline values: CDR1 MNHEY, CDR2 SVGAGI. This CDR3 region has 14 residues. The CDR3 DNA reads TGTGCCAGGGTGGTCAGACTAGCCAAAAACATTCAGTACTTC. Protein: CARVVRLAKNIQYF.

The chain couples TRBV6-5 to TRBJ1-5; D not resolved. This CDR3 contains 12 residues. Germline V CDR1 and CDR2: MNHEY, SVGAGI. The V end lost 11 bases, the J end lost 3 bases, and 11 bases lay between the germline ends. The CDR3 DNA reads as TGTGCCGGGTCGGGTTACAATCAGCCCCAGCATTTT. It translates to CAGSGYNQPQHF.

The CDR3 sequence is CASSLLGGTQYF. Written as DNA, the CDR3 is TGTGCCAGCAGTCTTCTGGGGGGTACGCAGTATTTT. The chain employs TRBV12-3 or TRBV12-4 and TRBJ2-3, with D perhaps matching TRBD2 (6 bases). Deletions cut 5 bases from V and 8 bases from J, with 11 bases between. The CDR3 totals 12 residues.

Only one count was recorded for this clone. This sequence joins TRBV14 and TRBJ2-3; 8 bases match TRBD2. V lost 3 bases and J lost 0; bases outside the gene matches: 5. Germline V gene sequence: CDR1 SGHDN, CDR2 FVKESK. The CDR3 spans 16 residues. This CDR3 is CASSHRERGSTDTQYF. The CDR3 DNA reads TGTGCCAGCAGCCACCGTGAGCGGGGGAGCACAGATACGCAGTATTTT.

J is TRBJ2-7 and V is TRBV19, with 8 bases matching TRBD2. CDR1 and CDR2 (germline): LNHDA, SQIVND (reference sequence). This CDR3 region has 15 residues. V shed 7 bases, J shed 1 base, and the junction held 9 bases outside the gene matches. The CDR3 is CASNPGTSGSYEQYF. The CDR3 nucleotides read TGTGCCAGTAACCCCGGTACTAGCGGATCCTACGAGCAGTACTTC.

This rearrangement joins TRBV11-2 to TRBJ2-3; D is ambiguous. The V gene lost 3 bases and the J gene lost 1 base, with 8 bases spanning the gap. Germline V CDR1 and CDR2: SGHAT, FQNNGV. The CDR3 has 14 residues. The CDR3 loop is CASSFAVRTDTQYF. DNA of the CDR3: TGTGCCAGCAGCTTTGCGGTTCGCACAGATACGCAGTATTTT.

V gene TRBV12-3 or TRBV12-4 combines with J gene TRBJ1-2; TRBD1 is a possible D gene (5 bases). Trimming cost V 7 bases and J 2 bases, with 8 bases left between them. This CDR3 region has 12 residues. The CDR3 is CASNSGNYGYTF. The CDR3 region has the DNA TGTGCCAGCAATTCAGGGAACTATGGCTACACCTTC.

The chain employs TRBV3-1 (or the pseudogene TRBV3-2) and TRBJ1-2; a weak D match, TRBD1 (6 bases). The CDR3 covers 13 residues. The V gene's germline CDR1 is LGHDT and CDR2 YNNKEL (reference sequence). V gave up 4 bases and J gave up 5 bases, with 11 bases separating them. The CDR3 region is CASSPEGGYGYTF. The CDR3 DNA follows: TGTGCCAGCAGCCCCGAGGGGGGGTATGGCTACACCTTC.

As to this clone: In the same sample, other DNA sequences code for this CDR3. The rearrangement uses TRBV28 and TRBJ1-1; the D is unclear. The germline gives CDR1 MDHEN, CDR2 SYDVKM. V was trimmed by 3 bases and J by 2 bases, leaving 10 bases between them. The CDR3 spans 14 residues. CDR3 DNA: TGTGCCAGCAGTTTGGGCAGATTAAACACTGAAGCTTTCTTT. Protein sequence: CASSLGRLNTEAFF.

This clone has only one observation. J is TRBJ1-1 and V is TRBV7-6, with D maybe TRBD1 (6 bases). V lost 5 bases and J lost 0, with 25 bases in between. The CDR3 contains 19 residues. Germline CDR1 SGHVS, CDR2 FNYEAQ. The CDR3: CASSLEVGTKRAMNTEAFF. Here the CDR3 DNA reads TGTGCCAGCAGCCTAGAGGTAGGGACAAAGAGGGCAATGAACACTGAAGCTTTCTTT.

This clone was detected a few times. The chain links TRBV27 to TRBJ1-2; possible D gene TRBD1, 5 bases. V gave up 4 bases and J gave up 6 bases, with 18 bases separating them. The V gene's germline CDR1 is MNHEY and CDR2 SMNVEV (reference sequence). The CDR3 contains 15 residues. The CDR3 coding sequence is TGTGCCAGCAGTTCCCTCGGGGGAGCAATCAATGGCTACACCTTC. Translating it yields CASSSLGGAINGYTF.